This T cell receptor (beta chain) was captured in a study of beta chain features in type 1 diabetes (dated by TCRdb to 2017 to 2018). With respect to the entire study: No differences in mean age, gender distribution, total cell number or subset yield were found between patients and healthy donors. Naive and central memory subsets were obtained from all 30 or so donors, but regulatory and stem cell-like memory subsets were isolated from only 8 patients and roughly eight healthy donors. In the study, recently diagnosed type 1 diabetes patients and matched healthy donors were compared on the TCRB repertoires of their sorted circulating CD4+ T cell subsets. A total of roughly 100 million sorted cells were examined across all samples, and RNA yield correlated strongly with the number of cells per subset. The full study reports these points: PCR may preferentially amplify shorter templates, but because patient and control samples were amplified and corrected together, any resulting skew would affect both groups equally. Only small numbers of individuals were included in the HLA sub-analyses, which left unresolved whether HLA type had any influence on TCRB rearrangement. A moderate but significant shortening of TCRB CDR3 length was observed in type 1 diabetes patients in all four CD4+ subsets. Sequencing cDNA rather than genomic DNA could over-represent highly expressing activated cells, although activation and CD3 levels did not differ between groups. At VDJ recombination sites, patients with type 1 diabetes made fewer insertions and deleted more nucleotides, a pattern implying thymic rearrangement abnormalities. Naive, central memory and regulatory TCRB repertoires appeared more similar among patients than among healthy donors.

To note about this clone: Its antigen is currently not known. No quality values exist for individual bases; no much larger clone is one base distant.

V and J are truncated by 5 bases and 6 bases respectively, leaving an intervening sequence of 13 bases. From the cysteine through the phenylalanine, the CDR3 covers 13 amino acids. The read is trimmed to its CDR3 DNA, 39 bases read in frame from base 1. Looking up the germline V gene (reference sequence) yields CDR1 SEHNR and CDR2 FQNEAQ. The entire amount of isolated RNA was reverse transcribed using the High Capacity cDNA Reverse Transcription Kit, so the sequenced TCRB transcripts were expressed ones. Deep immunoSEQ sequencing was performed on naive, central memory and regulatory T cell samples, with an average of around 3.5 million total reads per sample. Sorted cells were lysed in RLT buffer, and RNA was extracted using DNase-treated RNeasy Micro or Mini kits according to cell number. Each cell subset was processed on its own to prevent cross-contamination, while patient and healthy donor samples were processed together. TCRB sequences were amplified from cDNA with the immunoSEQ multiplex PCR, producing 87-bp fragments spanning the CDR3 region. Sequencing of the amplicons was done on the Illumina HiSeq platform. The paper's data handling went like this. Synthetic template baselines were used to correct PCR bias computationally, reads within Hamming distance 2 were collapsed together, and singletons that could not be merged were discarded. Reads were aligned against IMGT so that V, D and J genes, CDR3 length and insertions or deletions at six rearrangement sites could be assigned. Within each subset, clonotype counts were normalized to sorted cell number, after which true diversity and Gini coefficients were computed with the tcR R package. Repertoire sharing was quantified using the overlap coefficient calculated on TCRB nucleotide sequences. Out-of-frame TCRB sequences from naive cells were analyzed as a proxy for the pre-selection repertoire. This immuneACCESS table, as held by TCRdb, lists in-frame sequences with V and J called but not all clones. Of the missing ones, under half trace to an unresolved V gene in checked studies; the others have no known cause. V, J and clone size are those of that table, while D and trimming were read from the DNA. The sample records about 660,000 clones, over 12% of which are singletons. The ten largest clones represent approximately 0.043% of the sample.

A single peripheral blood draw of around 0.11 L on average was collected from each donor into heparinised tubes. Using a panel that included CD45RO, CCR7, CD25, CD127, CD95 and CD27, naive, central memory, regulatory and stem cell-like memory CD4+ T cells were sorted on a BD FACSAria II. Purity was above 95% for every sorted population. PBMCs were separated immediately by Lymphoprep density gradient centrifugation and were stained directly, without being cultured. Samples were stained and sorted in pairs, with one healthy donor and one patient per experiment, so that batch effects were minimized. Sequencing used naive CD4+ T cells from blood. What the cell subset or site label conveys for this sample: true naive CD4+ T cells. This receptor was taken from a man aged 18 to 30 with type 1 diabetes. The sequence is built from TRBV7-9 and TRBJ1-2; perhaps TRBD1 is the D gene, with 6 bases matching. The sequenced DNA: TGTGCCAGCAGCGTACAGGGTGGCGATGGCTACACCTTC. The encoded protein is CASSVQGGDGYTF.